A single sample is the source of the 20 T cell receptor beta chains below, sequenced in a study of regulatory T cells in long-lasting Graves disease. The sample's time point: newly diagnosed GD, antithyroid drugs for less than 3 months. RNA extracted from PBMCs served as the sequencing template. Construction of the TCR beta libraries employed iRepertoire HTBI primers in conjunction with Arm-PCR of CDR3 regions. A single record per CDR3 protein comes from TCRdb applying MiXCR to the multiplex PCR reads. This table holds about 500,000 distinct CDR3 sequences, about 16% found once. The data also belong to a second study, concerning T cells in Graves' hyperthyroidism and ophthalmopathy.

Sequencing was performed on peripheral blood mononuclear cells (PBMCs), taken at new diagnosis, from a patient treated with antithyroid drugs. The receptors here all came from a middle-aged man with Graves disease.

In its sample, this clonotype was seen many times. V gene TRBV29-1 combines with J gene TRBJ2-7; TRBD2 matches 10 bases. V lost 1 base, J lost 3 bases, and 0 bases stayed unmatched. CDR3 length: 13 amino acids. Germline CDR1 is SQVTM and CDR2 is ANQGSEA. CDR3 sequence: CSVEGLAGYEQYF. CDR3 in DNA: TGCAGCGTTGAAGGACTAGCGGGCTACGAGCAGTACTTC.

This clonotype was seen ten or more times. The V gene is TRBV3-1, the J gene TRBJ2-5, with no clear D. The germline V and J ends were trimmed by 4 bases and 3 bases, with 12 bases remaining between them. The CDR3 length is 14 residues. The V gene's germline CDR1 is LGHDT and CDR2 YNNKEL (reference sequence). The CDR3 coding sequence is TGTGCCAGCAGCCCCCTCGGGTTGGAAGAGACCCAGTACTTC. The encoded protein is CASSPLGLEETQYF.

The chain employs TRBV5-1 and TRBJ1-1, with D possibly matching TRBD1 (5 bases). The CDR3 contains 14 residues. Germline V gene data show CDR1 as SGHRS and CDR2 as YFSETQ. V was cut by 1 base and J by 5 bases, with 12 bases left in between. CDR3 protein: CASSLNQGGTEAFF. The CDR3 coding sequence is TGCGCCAGCAGCTTGAACCAGGGAGGGACTGAAGCTTTCTTT.

This clonotype was seen many times. The chain uses TRBV28 and TRBJ1-2, with TRBD1 matching over 9 bases. This CDR3 region has 14 residues. After removal of 6 bases from V and 8 bases from J, the junction contained 10 bases not matched to a gene. Germline-derived CDR1 and CDR2 are MDHEN and SYDVKM. CDR3 DNA sequence: TGTGCCAGCAGAACGCACAGGGGGCCGGGGGGCTACACCTTC. It encodes CASRTHRGPGGYTF.

This clonotype was detected many times. The rearrangement joins TRBV2 to TRBJ2-1; TRBD1 aligns across 7 bases. V dropped 1 base and J dropped 8; count of bases not matched to a gene: 11. This CDR3 spans 16 amino acids. Germline V gene sequence: CDR1 SNHLY, CDR2 FYNNEI. The DNA of the CDR3 is TGTGCCAGCAGTGAAGTATACAGGGGTGGTGGTGATGAGCAGTTCTTC. It translates to CASSEVYRGGGDEQFF.

At least ten counts were recorded for this clonotype. The chain uses TRBV11-2 and TRBJ2-7; 10 bases are shared with TRBD2. The CDR3 loop spans 16 amino acids. In germline, CDR1 is SGHAT, CDR2 FQNNGV. The trim removed 4 bases at V and 6 bases at J, leaving 12 bases unmatched. CDR3 DNA sequence: TGTGCCAGCAGCTCATTTTCGAGCGGGAGGGCCGGCGAGCAGTACTTC. Its protein is CASSSFSSGRAGEQYF.

This clonotype came up a few times. The chain couples TRBV20-1 to TRBJ2-7; the D is unclear. Germline V lookup: CDR1 DFQATT, CDR2 SNEGSKA (reference sequence). This CDR3 has 9 residues. V lost 7 bases to trimming and J lost 5 bases, with 6 bases between them. DNA of the CDR3: TGCAGTGTTGGGAACGAGCAGTACTTC. Translation: CSVGNEQYF.

This clonotype was picked up a small number of times. The chain has TRBV19 and TRBJ1-5; 10 nucleotides agree with TRBD1. The CDR3 has 14 amino acids. Per the germline V gene, CDR1 is LNHDA and CDR2 is SQIVND (reference sequence). Losses at the gene ends were 7 bases for V and 8 bases for J; bases not matched to a gene: 8. CDR3 in DNA: TGTGCCAGTACCCGGGACAGGGGTGGGAAGCCCCAGCATTTT. This translates into CASTRDRGGKPQHF.

This clonotype was recorded at least ten times. The chain has TRBV20-1 and TRBJ1-5; weak D call: TRBD1 (5 bases). With 6 bases removed from V and 5 bases from J, the gap between germline ends came to 17 bases. The CDR3 consists of 14 residues. Germline V gene data show CDR1 as DFQATT and CDR2 as SNEGSKA (reference sequence). CDR3 sequence (DNA): TGCAGTGCCAGCAGGCAGGGTGACGATCAGCCCCAGCATTTT. As protein: CSASRQGDDQPQHF.

This clonotype was seen at least ten times. The rearrangement joins TRBV5-1 to TRBJ2-7; possibly TRBD1 or TRBD2 for D (5 bases each). V lost 4 bases, J lost 6 bases, and 14 bases lay in between. The germline gives CDR1 SGHRS, CDR2 YFSETQ. CDR3 length equals 13 residues. In DNA, the CDR3 is TGCGCCAGCAGCAGTACGGGGCCCTCCGAGCAGTACTTC. Its protein is CASSSTGPSEQYF.

This clonotype was found a few times. This may arise from a read error, as a much more abundant clone is one base away. This chain joins TRBV7-6 and TRBJ2-7; 12 bases fit TRBD2. There are 17 residues in the CDR3. Germline lookup yields CDR1 SGHVS and CDR2 FNYEAQ. CDR3 in amino acids: CASSLRTSGASSYGQYF. CDR3 in DNA: TGTGCCAGCAGCCTCCGGACTAGCGGGGCTAGCTCCTACGGGCAGTACTTC.

This clonotype was detected many times. This chain connects TRBV30 to TRBJ1-2, with 10 bases aligning to TRBD1. Unmatched junction bases numbered 10, after V lost 2 bases and J lost 7 bases. Germline V gene lookup returns CDR1 GTSNPN and CDR2 SVGIG (reference sequence). This CDR3 contains 15 residues. The CDR3 sequence: CAWSQTGTGVSGYTF. The CDR3 DNA is TGTGCCTGGAGTCAAACCGGGACAGGGGTTTCTGGCTACACCTTC.

This clonotype has more than one count but fewer than ten. The chain combines TRBV6-2 or TRBV6-3 with TRBJ2-7; D might be TRBD2 (5 bases). V shed 5 bases and J shed 2 bases, with 16 bases lying between them. The CDR3 totals 15 residues. Per germline, CDR1 MNHEY and CDR2 SVGEGT. The CDR3 nucleotides read TGTGCCAGCAGTAACCTAGCTGACGCTACCTACGAGCAGTACTTC. Translating gives CASSNLADATYEQYF.

This clonotype was seen a few times. V is TRBV24-1 and J is TRBJ2-7; a weak D match, TRBD1 (6 bases). CDR1 and CDR2 (germline): KGHDR, SFDVKD. This CDR3 has 14 residues. Trimming removed 5 bases at V and 7 bases at J, with 17 bases between. The CDR3 spells CATSGGHPFSEQYF. The CDR3 nucleotides are TGTGCCACCAGTGGGGGACATCCCTTCTCGGAGCAGTACTTC.

The chain is built from TRBV6-1 and TRBJ2-3; no clear D. Germline V lookup: CDR1 MNHNS, CDR2 SASEGT. V lost 4 bases and J 7 bases, leaving 15 bases between the germline ends. CDR3 length: 14 amino acids. This CDR3 reads CASSVSPATNTQYF. The CDR3 nucleotides are TGTGCCAGCAGTGTTTCGCCTGCAACAAATACGCAGTATTTT.

CDR3 sequence (DNA): TGCAGTGCTGACAGACTAGCGGGCCCCAATGAGCAGTTCTTC. Encoded protein: CSADRLAGPNEQFF. This chain joins TRBV20-1 and TRBJ2-1; TRBD2 matches 10 bases. Germline V CDR1 and CDR2: DFQATT, SNEGSKA (reference sequence). This CDR3 has 14 residues. V gave up 5 bases and J gave up 6 bases; unmatched junction bases: 7.

This clonotype has a count of ten or more. V usage is TRBV7-2 and J usage is TRBJ2-7, with D uncertain. Trimming took off 4 bases at V and 0 bases at J, with 10 bases between the two ends. Germline lookup yields CDR1 SGHTA and CDR2 FQGNSA. The CDR3 consists of 14 residues. CDR3 nucleotide sequence: TGTGCCAGCAGCTCCTATATAGACTCCTACGAGCAGTACTTC. This sequence encodes CASSSYIDSYEQYF. Full variable domain (remainder filled in from reference TRBV7-2 and TRBJ2-7): GAGVSQSPSNKVTEKGKDVELRCDPISGHTALYWYRQSLGQGLEFLIYFQGNSAPDKSGLPSDRFSAERTGGSVSTLTIQRTQQEDSAVYLCASSSYIDSYEQYFGPGTRLTVT.

This clonotype has more than one count but fewer than ten. The chain employs TRBV7-2 and TRBJ2-7, with D perhaps TRBD1 or TRBD2 (6 bases each). This CDR3 region has 14 residues. Germline V gives CDR1 SGHTA, CDR2 FQGNSA. Trimming took 7 bases from V and 2 from J, leaving 15 bases between them. The CDR3, as DNA: TGTGCCAGCACAAGGGGGGATTTGCCCTACGAGCAGTACTTC. Its translation: CASTRGDLPYEQYF.

This clonotype was detected ten times or more. The chain carries TRBV2 and TRBJ2-7; 8 bases map to TRBD1. The junction had 6 bases not matched to a gene; V was cut back by 6 bases and J by 2 bases. Germline CDR1 reads SNHLY; CDR2 reads FYNNEI. This CDR3 is 14 amino acids long. As DNA, the CDR3 is TGTGCCAGCAGCCATGGACAGGGTCCCTACGAGCAGTACTTC. Amino acid sequence: CASSHGQGPYEQYF.

Regarding this clonotype: An end of the junction does not agree with germline; a read error may underlie this. The rearrangement links TRBV9 to TRBJ1-6; D remains unclear. This CDR3 has 17 residues. CDR1 and CDR2 from the germline V gene are SGDLS and YYNGEE. CDR3 nucleotides: TGTGCCAGCAGCGTAGGCCCGAGACCGTCAGATAATCCACCCCTCCACTTT. Its translation is CASSVGPRPSDNPPLHF. The whole variable domain, filled in from reference TRBV9 and TRBJ1-6, reads DSGVTQTPKHLITATGQRVTLRCSPRSGDLSVYWYQQSLDQGLQFLIQYYNGEERAKGNILERFSAQQFPDLHSELNLSSLELGDSALYFCASSVGPRPSDNPPLHFGNGTRLTVT.